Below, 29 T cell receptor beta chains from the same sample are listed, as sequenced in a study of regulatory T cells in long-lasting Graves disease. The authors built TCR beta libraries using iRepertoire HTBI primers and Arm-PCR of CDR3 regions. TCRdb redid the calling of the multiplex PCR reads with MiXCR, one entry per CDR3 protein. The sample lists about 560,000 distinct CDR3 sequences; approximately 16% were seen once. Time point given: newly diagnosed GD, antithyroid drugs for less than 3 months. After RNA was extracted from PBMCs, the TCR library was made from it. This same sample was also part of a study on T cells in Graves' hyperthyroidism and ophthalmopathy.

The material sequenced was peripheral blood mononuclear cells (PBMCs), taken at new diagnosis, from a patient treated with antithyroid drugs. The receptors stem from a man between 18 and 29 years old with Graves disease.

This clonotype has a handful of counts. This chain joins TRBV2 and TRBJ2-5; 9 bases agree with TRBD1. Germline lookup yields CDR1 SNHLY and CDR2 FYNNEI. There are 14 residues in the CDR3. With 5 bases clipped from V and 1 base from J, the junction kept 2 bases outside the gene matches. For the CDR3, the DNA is TGTGCCAGCAGTTGGGACAGGGCCCAAGAGACCCAGTACTTC. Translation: CASSWDRAQETQYF.

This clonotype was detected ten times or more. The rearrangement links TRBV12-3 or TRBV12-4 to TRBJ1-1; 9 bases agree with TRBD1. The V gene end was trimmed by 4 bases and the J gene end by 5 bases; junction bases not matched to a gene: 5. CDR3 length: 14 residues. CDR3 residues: CASSSGQGRTEAFF. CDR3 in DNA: TGTGCCAGCAGTTCCGGACAGGGGAGGACTGAAGCTTTCTTT.

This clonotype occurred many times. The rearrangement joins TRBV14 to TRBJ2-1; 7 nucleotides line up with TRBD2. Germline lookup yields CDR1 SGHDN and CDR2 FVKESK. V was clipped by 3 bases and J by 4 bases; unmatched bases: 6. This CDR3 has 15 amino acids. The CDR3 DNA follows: TGTGCCAGCAGCCAGAGTGGTAGCGGGTACAATGAGCAGTTCTTC. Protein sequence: CASSQSGSGYNEQFF.

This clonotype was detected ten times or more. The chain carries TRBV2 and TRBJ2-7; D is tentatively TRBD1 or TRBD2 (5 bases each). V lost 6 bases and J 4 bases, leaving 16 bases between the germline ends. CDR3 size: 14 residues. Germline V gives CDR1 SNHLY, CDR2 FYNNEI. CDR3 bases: TGTGCCAGCAGGAAGGGGAGTACACCATACGAGCAGTACTTC. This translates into CASRKGSTPYEQYF.

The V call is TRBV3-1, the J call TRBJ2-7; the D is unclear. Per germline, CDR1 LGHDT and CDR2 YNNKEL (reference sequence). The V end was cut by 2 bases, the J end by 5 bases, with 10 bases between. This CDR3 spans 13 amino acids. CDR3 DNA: TGTGCCAGCAGCCAAAAGTTGCGAGACGAGCAGTACTTC. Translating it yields CASSQKLRDEQYF.

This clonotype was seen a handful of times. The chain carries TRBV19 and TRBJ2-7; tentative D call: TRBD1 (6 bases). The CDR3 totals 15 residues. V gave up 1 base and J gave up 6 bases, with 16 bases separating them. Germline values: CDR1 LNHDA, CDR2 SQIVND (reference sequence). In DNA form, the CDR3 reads TGTGCCAGTAGTATAGTCAGGGGCAAATTACGCGAGCAGTACTTC. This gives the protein CASSIVRGKLREQYF.

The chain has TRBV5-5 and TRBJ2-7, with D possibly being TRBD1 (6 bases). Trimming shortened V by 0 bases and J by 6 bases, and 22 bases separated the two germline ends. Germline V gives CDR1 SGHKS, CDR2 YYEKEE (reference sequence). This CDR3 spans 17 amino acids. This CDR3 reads CASSLVAGQIPPSEQYF. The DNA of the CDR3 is TGTGCCAGCAGCTTGGTCGCCGGACAGATCCCTCCTAGCGAGCAGTACTTC. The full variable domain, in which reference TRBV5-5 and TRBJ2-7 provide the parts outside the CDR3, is DAGVTQSPTHLIKTRGQQVTLRCSPISGHKSVSWYQQVLGQGPQFIFQYYEKEERGRGNFPDRFSARQFPNYSSELNVNALLLGDSALYLCASSLVAGQIPPSEQYFGPGTRLTVT.

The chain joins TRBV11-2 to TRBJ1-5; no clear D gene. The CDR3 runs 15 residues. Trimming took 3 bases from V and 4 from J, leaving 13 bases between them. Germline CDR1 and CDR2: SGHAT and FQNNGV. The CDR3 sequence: CASSFDGRANQPQHF. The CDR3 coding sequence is TGTGCCAGCAGCTTTGACGGCCGGGCTAATCAGCCCCAGCATTTT.

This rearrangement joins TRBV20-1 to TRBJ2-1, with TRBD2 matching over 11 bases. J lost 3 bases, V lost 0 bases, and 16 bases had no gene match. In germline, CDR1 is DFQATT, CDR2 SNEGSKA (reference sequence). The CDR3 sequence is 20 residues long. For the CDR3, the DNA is TGCAGTGCTAGAGAAGCTGGGACAGGGTGGCTAGCGGGAGGCTACAATGAGCAGTTCTTC. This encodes CSAREAGTGWLAGGYNEQFF.

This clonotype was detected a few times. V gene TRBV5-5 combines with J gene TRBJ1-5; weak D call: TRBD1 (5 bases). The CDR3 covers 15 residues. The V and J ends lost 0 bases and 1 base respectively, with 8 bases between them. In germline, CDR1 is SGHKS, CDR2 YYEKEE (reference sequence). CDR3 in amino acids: CASSLGRDSNQPQHF. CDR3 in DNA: TGTGCCAGCAGCTTGGGAAGGGACAGCAATCAGCCCCAGCATTTT.

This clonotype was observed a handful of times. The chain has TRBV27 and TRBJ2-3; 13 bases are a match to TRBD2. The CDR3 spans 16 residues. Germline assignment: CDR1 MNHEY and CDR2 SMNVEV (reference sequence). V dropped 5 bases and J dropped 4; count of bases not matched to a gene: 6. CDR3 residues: CASSRGLAGAPDTQYF. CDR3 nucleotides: TGTGCCAGCAGTCGAGGACTAGCGGGAGCCCCAGATACGCAGTATTTT.

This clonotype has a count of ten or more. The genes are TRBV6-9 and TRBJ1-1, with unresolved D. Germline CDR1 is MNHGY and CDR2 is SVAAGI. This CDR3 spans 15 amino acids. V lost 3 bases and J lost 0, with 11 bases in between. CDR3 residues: CASSYPQGMNTEAFF. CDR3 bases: TGTGCCAGCAGTTACCCTCAAGGGATGAACACTGAAGCTTTCTTT.

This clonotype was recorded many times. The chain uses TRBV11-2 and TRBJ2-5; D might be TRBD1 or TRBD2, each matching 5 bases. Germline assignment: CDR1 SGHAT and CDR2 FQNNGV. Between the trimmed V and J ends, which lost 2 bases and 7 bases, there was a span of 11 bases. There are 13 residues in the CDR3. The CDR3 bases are TGTGCCAGCAGCTTACAGTGGGGGATGACCCAGTACTTC. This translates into CASSLQWGMTQYF. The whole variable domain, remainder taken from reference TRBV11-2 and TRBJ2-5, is EAGVAQSPRYKIIEKRQSVAFWCNPISGHATLYWYQQILGQGPKLLIQFQNNGVVDDSQLPKDRFSAERLKGVDSTLKIQPAKLEDSAVYLCASSLQWGMTQYFGPGTRLLVL.

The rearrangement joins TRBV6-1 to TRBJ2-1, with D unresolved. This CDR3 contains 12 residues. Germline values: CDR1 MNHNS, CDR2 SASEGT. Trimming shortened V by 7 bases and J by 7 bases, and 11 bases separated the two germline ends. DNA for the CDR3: TGTGCCAGCACCCGCCCCACGAATGAGCAGTTCTTC. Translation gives CASTRPTNEQFF.

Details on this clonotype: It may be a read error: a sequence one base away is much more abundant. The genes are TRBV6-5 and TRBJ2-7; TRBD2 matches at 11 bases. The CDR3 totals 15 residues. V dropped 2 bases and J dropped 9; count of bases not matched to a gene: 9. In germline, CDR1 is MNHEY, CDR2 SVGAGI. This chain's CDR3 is CASSYPTSGSPGQYF. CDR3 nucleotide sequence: TGTGCCAGCAGTTACCCAACTAGCGGGAGTCCTGGGCAGTACTTC.

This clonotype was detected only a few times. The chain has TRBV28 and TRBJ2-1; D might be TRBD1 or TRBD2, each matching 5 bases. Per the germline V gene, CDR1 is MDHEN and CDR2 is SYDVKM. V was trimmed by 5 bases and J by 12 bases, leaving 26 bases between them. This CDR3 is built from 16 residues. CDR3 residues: CASSPRGTGPYKGQFF. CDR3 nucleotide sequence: TGTGCCAGCAGTCCGCGAGGGACGGGACCCTACAAAGGGCAGTTCTTC.

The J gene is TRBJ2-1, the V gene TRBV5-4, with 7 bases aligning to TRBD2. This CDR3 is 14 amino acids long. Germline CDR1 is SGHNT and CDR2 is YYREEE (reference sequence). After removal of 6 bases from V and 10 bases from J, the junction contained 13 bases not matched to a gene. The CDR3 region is CASKPVAGAEEQFF. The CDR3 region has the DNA TGTGCCAGCAAACCAGTGGCGGGAGCGGAGGAGCAGTTCTTC.

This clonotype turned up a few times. The CDR3 here is CASSPMGGGNYGYTF. The CDR3 DNA follows: TGTGCCAGCAGCCCTATGGGGGGAGGCAACTATGGCTACACCTTC. The gene calls are TRBV7-9 and TRBJ1-2, with D tentatively TRBD1 (5 bases). Germline V CDR1 and CDR2: SEHNR, FQNEAQ (reference sequence). CDR3 length: 15 amino acids. The V and J ends lost 5 bases and 2 bases respectively, with 15 bases between them.

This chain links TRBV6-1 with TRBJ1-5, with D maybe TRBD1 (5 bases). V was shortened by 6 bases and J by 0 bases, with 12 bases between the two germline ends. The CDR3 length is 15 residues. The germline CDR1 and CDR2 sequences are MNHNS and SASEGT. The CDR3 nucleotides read TGTGCCAGCAGAGTGGGGGGGAATAGCAATCAGCCCCAGCATTTT. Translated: CASRVGGNSNQPQHF.

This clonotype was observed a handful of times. The CDR3, as DNA: TGTGCCAGCAACCCAGGGGCGAACCAGCCCCAGCATTTT. Its protein product is CASNPGANQPQHF. The chain employs TRBV6-1 and TRBJ1-5; possible D gene TRBD1, 6 bases. Germline CDR1 and CDR2: MNHNS and SASEGT. The CDR3 has 13 amino acids. V was clipped by 7 bases and J by 7 bases, with 14 bases between them.

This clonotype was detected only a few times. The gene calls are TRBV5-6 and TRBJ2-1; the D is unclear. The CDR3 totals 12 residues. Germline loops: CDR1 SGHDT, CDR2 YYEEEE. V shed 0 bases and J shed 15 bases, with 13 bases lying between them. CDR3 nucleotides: TGTGCCAGCAGCTTGGGGCCCCGGGTACCGTTCTTC. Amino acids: CASSLGPRVPFF.

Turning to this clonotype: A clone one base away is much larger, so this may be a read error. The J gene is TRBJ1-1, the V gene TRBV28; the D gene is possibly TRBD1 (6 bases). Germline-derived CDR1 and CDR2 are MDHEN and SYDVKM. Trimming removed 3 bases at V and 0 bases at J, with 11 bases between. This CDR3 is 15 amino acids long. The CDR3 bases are TGTGCCAGCAGTTTTCCGGGGACAATGAACACTGAAGCTTTCTTT. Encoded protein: CASSFPGTMNTEAFF.

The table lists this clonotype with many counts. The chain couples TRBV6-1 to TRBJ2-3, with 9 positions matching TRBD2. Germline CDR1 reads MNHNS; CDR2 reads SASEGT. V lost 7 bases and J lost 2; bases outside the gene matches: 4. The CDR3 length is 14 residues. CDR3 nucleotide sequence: TGTGCCAGCACTAGCGGGGATCTCACAGATACGCAGTATTTT. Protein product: CASTSGDLTDTQYF.

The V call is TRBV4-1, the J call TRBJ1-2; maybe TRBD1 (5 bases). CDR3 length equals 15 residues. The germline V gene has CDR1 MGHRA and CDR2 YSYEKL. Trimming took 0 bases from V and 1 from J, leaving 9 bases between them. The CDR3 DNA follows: TGCGCCAGCAGCCAAGATAGGACAATTAACTATGGCTACACCTTC. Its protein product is CASSQDRTINYGYTF.

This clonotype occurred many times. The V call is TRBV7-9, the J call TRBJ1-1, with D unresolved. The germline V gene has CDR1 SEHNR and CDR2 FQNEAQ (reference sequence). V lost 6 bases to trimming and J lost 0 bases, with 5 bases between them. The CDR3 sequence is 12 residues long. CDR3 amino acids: CASSLLNTEAFF. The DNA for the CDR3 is TGTGCCAGCAGTTTGCTGAACACTGAAGCTTTCTTT.

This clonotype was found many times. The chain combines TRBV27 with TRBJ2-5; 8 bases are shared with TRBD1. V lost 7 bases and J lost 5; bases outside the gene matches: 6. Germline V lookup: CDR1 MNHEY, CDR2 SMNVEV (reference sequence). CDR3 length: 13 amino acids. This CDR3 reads CASTDRGGETQYF. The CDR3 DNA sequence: TGTGCCAGCACCGACAGGGGAGGCGAGACCCAGTACTTC.

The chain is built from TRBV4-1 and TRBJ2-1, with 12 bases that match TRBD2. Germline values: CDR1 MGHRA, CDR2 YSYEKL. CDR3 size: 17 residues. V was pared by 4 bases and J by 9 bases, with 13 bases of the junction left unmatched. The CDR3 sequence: CASSPSYLAGGPSEQFF. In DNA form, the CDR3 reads TGCGCCAGCAGCCCCTCTTATCTAGCGGGAGGGCCCAGTGAGCAGTTCTTC.

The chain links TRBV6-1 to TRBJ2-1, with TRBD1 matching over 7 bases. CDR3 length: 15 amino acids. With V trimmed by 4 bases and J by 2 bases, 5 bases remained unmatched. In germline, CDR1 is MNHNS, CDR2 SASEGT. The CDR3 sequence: CASSARGQAYNEQFF. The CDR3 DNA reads TGTGCCAGCAGTGCGCGCGGACAGGCCTACAATGAGCAGTTCTTC.

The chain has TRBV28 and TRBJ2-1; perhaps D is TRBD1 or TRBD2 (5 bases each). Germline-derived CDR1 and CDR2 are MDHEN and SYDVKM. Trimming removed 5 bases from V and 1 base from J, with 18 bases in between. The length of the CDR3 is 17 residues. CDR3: CASSHLPGTPSYNEQFF. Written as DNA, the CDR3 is TGTGCCAGCAGTCATCTTCCCGGGACGCCGTCCTACAATGAGCAGTTCTTC.